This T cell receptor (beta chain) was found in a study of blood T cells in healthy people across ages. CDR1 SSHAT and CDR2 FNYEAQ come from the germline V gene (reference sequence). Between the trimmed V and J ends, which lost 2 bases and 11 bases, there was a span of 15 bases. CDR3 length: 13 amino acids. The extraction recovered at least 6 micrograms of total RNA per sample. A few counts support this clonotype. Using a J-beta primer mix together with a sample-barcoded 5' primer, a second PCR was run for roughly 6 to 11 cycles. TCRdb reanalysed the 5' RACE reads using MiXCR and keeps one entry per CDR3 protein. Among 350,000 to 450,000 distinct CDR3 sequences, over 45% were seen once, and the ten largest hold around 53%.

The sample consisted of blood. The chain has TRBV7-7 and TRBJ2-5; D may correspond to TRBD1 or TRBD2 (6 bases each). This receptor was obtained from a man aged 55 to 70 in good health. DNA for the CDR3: TGTGCCAGCAGCTTATGGGGGGCAGATGAGCAGTACTTC. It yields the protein CASSLWGADEQYF.